Presented here are 28 T cell receptor beta chains from one specimen sequenced in a study of blood T cell repertoires in COVID-19. The assay was immunoSEQ multiplex PCR, and TCRdb's table has in-frame clones only and misses some. The repertoire includes 150,000 to 200,000 clones, around 85% of them detected once, and under 6% sits in the top ten. Sequenced sample: peripheral blood. Receptor source: a human donor in a cohort sampled during active COVID-19.

This clone appeared once. The chain uses TRBV24-1 and TRBJ2-5; maybe TRBD1 (6 bases). CDR1 is KGHDR, CDR2 SFDVKD, per germline. CDR3 length: 15 amino acids. With 1 base removed from V and 4 bases from J, the gap between germline ends came to 12 bases. CDR3 region: CATSDLAGGAETQYF. CDR3 DNA sequence: TGTGCCACCAGTGATTTAGCTGGGGGCGCAGAGACCCAGTACTTC.

This clone was counted a few times. This sequence joins TRBV11-3 and TRBJ2-5; 11 bases are shared with TRBD2. Losses at the gene ends were 5 bases for V and 5 bases for J; bases not matched to a gene: 4. CDR3 size: 14 residues. In germline, CDR1 is SGHNT, CDR2 YENEEA. The CDR3 loop reads CASSPRTSGETQYF. In DNA, the CDR3 is TGTGCCAGCAGCCCCCGGACTAGCGGGGAGACCCAGTACTTC.

V gene TRBV24-1 combines with J gene TRBJ1-2; possible D gene TRBD1, 6 bases. The germline V and J ends were trimmed by 7 bases and 8 bases, with 16 bases remaining between them. In germline, CDR1 is KGHDR, CDR2 SFDVKD. The CDR3 covers 13 residues. The CDR3 sequence: CATRGDRSIGYTF. The CDR3 DNA sequence: TGTGCCACCAGGGGCGACAGGAGCATAGGCTACACCTTC.

The rearrangement uses TRBV9 and TRBJ1-1; D gene uncertain. V was pared by 0 bases and J by 0 bases, with 6 bases between. CDR1 is SGDLS and CDR2 is YYNGEE in the germline V gene. The CDR3 is 14 amino acids. The CDR3 sequence: CASSVGDLNTEAFF. The CDR3 DNA follows: TGTGCCAGCAGCGTAGGAGACTTGAACACTGAAGCTTTCTTT. The whole variable domain, remainder taken from reference TRBV9 and TRBJ1-1, is DSGVTQTPKHLITATGQRVTLRCSPRSGDLSVYWYQQSLDQGLQFLIQYYNGEERAKGNILERFSAQQFPDLHSELNLSSLELGDSALYFCASSVGDLNTEAFFGQGTRLTVV.

This clone occurred once. CDR3 protein: CASSLLAGEETQYF. DNA for the CDR3: TGTGCCAGCAGCTTACTAGCGGGGGAAGAGACCCAGTACTTC. The chain has TRBV7-9 and TRBJ2-5; 10 bases agree with TRBD2. The CDR3 is 14 residues long. Per germline, CDR1 SEHNR and CDR2 FQNEAQ (reference sequence). V lost 2 bases to trimming and J lost 3 bases; unmatched junction nucleotides: 0. Supplemented by reference TRBV7-9 and TRBJ2-5, the full variable domain reads DTGVSQNPRHKITKRGQNVTFRCDPISEHNRLYWYRQTLGQGPEFLTYFQNEAQLEKSRLLSDRFSAERPKGSFSTLEIQRTEQGDSAMYLCASSLLAGEETQYFGPGTRLLVL.

The genes are TRBV30 and TRBJ1-1; 8 bases are shared with TRBD1. The ends lost 7 bases at V and 0 bases at J; junction bases unmatched: 1. Germline CDR1 GTSNPN, CDR2 SVGIG (reference sequence). The CDR3 has 12 residues. CDR3 loop: CALTGVNTEAFF. In nucleotides, the CDR3 is TGTGCCTTGACAGGGGTGAACACTGAAGCTTTCTTT. The whole variable domain, remainder taken from reference TRBV30 and TRBJ1-1, is SQTIHQWPATLVQPVGSPLSLECTVEGTSNPNLYWYRQAAGRGLQLLFYSVGIGQISSEVPQNLSASRPQDRQFILSSKKLLLSDSGFYLCALTGVNTEAFFGQGTRLTVV.

The genes are TRBV2 and TRBJ1-2; no reliable D call. Trimming took 7 bases from V and 6 from J, leaving 24 bases between them. The length of the CDR3 is 16 residues. Germline assignment: CDR1 SNHLY and CDR2 FYNNEI. CDR3: CASTSQIHPGSDGYTF. DNA for the CDR3: TGTGCCAGCACGTCCCAAATTCACCCCGGGTCGGATGGCTACACCTTC.

The rearrangement links TRBV15 to TRBJ1-1; TRBD1 is a possible D gene (5 bases). V lost 2 bases and J 2 bases, leaving 18 bases between the germline ends. This CDR3 contains 17 residues. Looked up from germline, CDR1 is LNHNV and CDR2 is YYDKDF (reference sequence). CDR3 in amino acids: CATSRSQVPGGNTEAFF. The CDR3 DNA reads TGTGCCACCAGCAGATCTCAAGTCCCCGGGGGAAACACTGAAGCTTTCTTT.

V and J are TRBV19 and TRBJ1-1, with 7 bases lining up with TRBD1. This CDR3 spans 14 amino acids. The V gene's germline CDR1 is LNHDA and CDR2 SQIVND (reference sequence). The trim removed 5 bases at V and 0 bases at J, leaving 3 bases unmatched. Written as DNA, the CDR3 is TGTGCCAGTAGTTATGGACAGGTGAACACTGAAGCTTTCTTT. Translating gives CASSYGQVNTEAFF.

J is TRBJ2-1 and V is TRBV3-1 (or the pseudogene TRBV3-2), with 10 bases matching TRBD2. The CDR3 extends over 16 amino acids. V was pared by 1 base and J by 11 bases, with 11 bases of the junction left unmatched. CDR1 LGHDT and CDR2 YNNKEL come from the germline V gene (reference sequence). In DNA, the CDR3 is TGTGCCAGCAGCCAAGGAAGGCTAGCGGGGGTTAAGCAGCAGTTCTTC. As protein: CASSQGRLAGVKQQFF.

CDR3: CAWRSGGRDTEAFF. CDR3 nucleotide sequence: TGTGCCTGGAGGTCCGGGGGGCGGGACACTGAAGCTTTCTTT. The chain has TRBV30 and TRBJ1-1, with a weak D call TRBD1 (6 bases). V was shortened by 3 bases and J by 3 bases, with 14 bases between the two germline ends. The CDR3 has 14 amino acids. From germline, CDR1 is GTSNPN and CDR2 SVGIG (reference sequence).

The rearrangement uses TRBV20-1 and TRBJ1-5; no reliable D call. Trimming shortened V by 3 bases and J by 6 bases, and 12 bases separated the two germline ends. The CDR3 loop spans 13 amino acids. The germline gives CDR1 DFQATT, CDR2 SNEGSKA (reference sequence). This chain's CDR3 is CSASNTVGQPQHF. For the CDR3, the DNA is TGCAGTGCTAGTAATACCGTCGGTCAGCCCCAGCATTTT.

This clone has only a few counts. The V and J genes are TRBV5-1 and TRBJ1-1; no firm D call. V lost 3 bases to trimming and J lost 1 base, with 10 bases between them. The germline V gene has CDR1 SGHRS and CDR2 YFSETQ. The CDR3 totals 14 residues. The CDR3 sequence is CASSSRPGNTEAFF. In nucleotides, the CDR3 is TGCGCCAGCAGCTCCCGGCCGGGGAACACTGAAGCTTTCTTT.

This chain joins TRBV7-2 and TRBJ2-2, with 7 bases lining up with TRBD1. This CDR3 comprises 15 residues. J gave up 7 bases and V 5 bases, and 10 bases lay outside the gene matches. CDR1 and CDR2 from the germline V gene are SGHTA and FQGNSA. This chain's CDR3 is CASSLDRAQGGELFF. DNA of the CDR3: TGTGCCAGCAGCCTTGACAGGGCCCAGGGCGGGGAGCTGTTTTTT.

The rearrangement links TRBV28 to TRBJ1-5; 10 nucleotides agree with TRBD1. The CDR3 spans 15 residues. Looked up from germline, CDR1 is MDHEN and CDR2 is SYDVKM. After removal of 3 bases from V and 4 bases from J, the junction contained 3 bases not matched to a gene. Here the CDR3 reads CASSFQGQGNQPQHF. The DNA of the CDR3 is TGTGCCAGCAGTTTTCAGGGACAGGGGAATCAGCCCCAGCATTTT.

The V call is TRBV5-4, the J call TRBJ2-7; 8 positions agree with TRBD2. V lost 4 bases to trimming and J lost 3 bases; unmatched junction nucleotides: 12. Germline V gives CDR1 SGHNT, CDR2 YYREEE (reference sequence). The CDR3 is 16 amino acids. The CDR3 protein is CASSAYGGVRGYEQYF. DNA for the CDR3: TGTGCCAGCAGCGCATACGGGGGGGTCCGCGGCTACGAGCAGTACTTC.

This clone was seen only once. V and J are TRBV6-6 and TRBJ1-5; D unclear. The CDR3 sequence is 15 residues long. Germline V gene sequence: CDR1 MNHNY, CDR2 SVGAGI (reference sequence). V lost 2 bases to trimming and J lost 1 base, with 9 bases between them. CDR3 region: CASSYAGSSNQPQHF. As DNA, the CDR3 is TGTGCCAGCAGTTACGCGGGGTCCAGCAATCAGCCCCAGCATTTT.

The V call is TRBV11-2, the J call TRBJ2-5; no clear D gene. The CDR3 spans 13 residues. Germline CDR1 reads SGHAT; CDR2 reads FQNNGV. V was shortened by 0 bases and J by 7 bases, with 9 bases between the two germline ends. CDR3 sequence: CASSLDLDRTQYF. The DNA for the CDR3 is TGTGCCAGCAGCTTAGATCTAGATAGGACCCAGTACTTC.

The V and J genes are TRBV3-1 (or the pseudogene TRBV3-2) and TRBJ2-7; 9 bases are shared with TRBD2. The junction had 12 bases not matched to a gene; V was cut back by 2 bases and J by 7 bases. The CDR3 consists of 16 residues. Per the germline V gene, CDR1 is LGHDT and CDR2 is YNNKEL (reference sequence). CDR3 sequence: CASSQRAPGLADEQYF. The CDR3 bases are TGTGCCAGCAGCCAACGAGCCCCGGGACTAGCCGATGAGCAGTACTTC.

This clone was picked up a small number of times. The chain combines TRBV24-1 with TRBJ1-1; D perhaps matches TRBD1 (5 bases). The germline V gene encodes CDR1 KGHDR and CDR2 SFDVKD. The germline V and J ends were trimmed by 3 bases and 1 base, with 11 bases remaining between them. The CDR3 is 15 residues long. The CDR3 here is CATSDGGRGNTEAFF. The DNA for the CDR3 is TGTGCCACCAGTGATGGGGGGAGGGGGAACACTGAAGCTTTCTTT.

This clone was detected only a few times. The chain is built from TRBV2 and TRBJ2-7, with 9 bases aligning to TRBD2. V was clipped by 2 bases and J by 0 bases; unmatched bases: 2. Per the germline V gene, CDR1 is SNHLY and CDR2 is FYNNEI. This CDR3 region has 15 residues. The CDR3 nucleotides are TGTGCCAGCAGTGAACTAGCGGGAAACTCCTACGAGCAGTACTTC. The encoded protein is CASSELAGNSYEQYF.

This clone was observed a handful of times. This chain links TRBV6-5 with TRBJ1-1; D gene uncertain. From germline, CDR1 is MNHEY and CDR2 SVGAGI. V lost 6 bases and J lost 1, with 3 bases in between. This CDR3 contains 11 residues. CDR3 amino acids: CASRRNTEAFF. For the CDR3, the DNA is TGTGCCAGCAGGAGGAACACTGAAGCTTTCTTT.

V usage is TRBV27 and J usage is TRBJ1-1; TRBD1 aligns across 9 bases. Germline CDR1 reads MNHEY; CDR2 reads SMNVEV (reference sequence). CDR3 length equals 17 residues. V trimming: 0 bases; J trimming: 2 bases; junction bases outside the gene matches: 7. For the CDR3, the DNA is TGTGCCAGCAGTTTATCGTACAGGGGGCTTCTAAACACTGAAGCTTTCTTT. Translating it yields CASSLSYRGLLNTEAFF.

The J gene is TRBJ1-5, the V gene TRBV5-6; D ambiguous. The length of the CDR3 is 12 residues. CDR1 SGHDT and CDR2 YYEEEE come from the germline V gene. Trimming stripped 2 bases from V and 7 bases from J, with 7 bases between. CDR3 sequence: CASSFAGQPQHF. The CDR3 DNA reads TGTGCCAGCAGCTTCGCCGGGCAGCCCCAGCATTTT.

The chain uses TRBV28 and TRBJ2-7, with 8 positions matching TRBD2. Germline V gene sequence: CDR1 MDHEN, CDR2 SYDVKM. The CDR3 totals 16 residues. V gave up 6 bases and J gave up 6 bases; unmatched junction bases: 16. The DNA for the CDR3 is TGTGCCAGCAGGCCACCCGCGGGGCTAGCGGGTGGCGAGCAGTACTTC. The encoded protein is CASRPPAGLAGGEQYF.

The chain employs TRBV18 and TRBJ1-1, with 8 bases lining up with TRBD1. J was trimmed by 0 bases and V by 4 bases; bases with no gene match: 10. This CDR3 region has 17 residues. From germline, CDR1 is KGHSH and CDR2 LQKENI. DNA of the CDR3: TGTGCCAGCTCACATGACAGGGGAGAAACCATGAACACTGAAGCTTTCTTT. This encodes CASSHDRGETMNTEAFF. Using reference TRBV18 and TRBJ1-1 for the parts outside the CDR3, the full variable domain is NAGVMQNPRHLVRRRGQEARLRCSPMKGHSHVYWYRQLPEEGLKFMVYLQKENIIDESGMPKERFSAEFPKEGPSILRIQQVVRGDSAAYFCASSHDRGETMNTEAFFGQGTRLTVV.

The chain links TRBV6-5 to TRBJ2-7, with 12 nucleotides matching TRBD2. From germline, CDR1 is MNHEY and CDR2 SVGAGI. V was clipped by 4 bases and J by 2 bases; unmatched bases: 3. This CDR3 has 15 amino acids. The CDR3 sequence is CASSWGLAGTYEQYF. As DNA, the CDR3 is TGTGCCAGCAGTTGGGGACTAGCGGGTACCTACGAGCAGTACTTC.

This clone appeared a single time. The chain uses TRBV10-3 and TRBJ1-4, with D tentatively TRBD1 (6 bases). V was pared by 10 bases and J by 0 bases, with 15 bases between. Looked up from germline, CDR1 is ENHRY and CDR2 is SYGVKD. CDR3 length: 15 residues. CDR3 protein: CATRQEIATNEKLFF. The CDR3 nucleotides read TGTGCCACCCGACAGGAGATAGCAACTAATGAAAAACTGTTTTTT.